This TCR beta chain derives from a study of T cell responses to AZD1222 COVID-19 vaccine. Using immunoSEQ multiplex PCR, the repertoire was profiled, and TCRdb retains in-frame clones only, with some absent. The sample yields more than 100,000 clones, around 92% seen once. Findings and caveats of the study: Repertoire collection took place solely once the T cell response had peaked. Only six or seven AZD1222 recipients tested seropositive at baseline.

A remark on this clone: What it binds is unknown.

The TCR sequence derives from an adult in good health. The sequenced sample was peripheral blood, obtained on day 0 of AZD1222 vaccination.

The CDR3 loop is CASSLVLTGASEQYF. DNA of the CDR3: TGTGCCAGCAGCTTGGTACTGACAGGGGCTTCCGAGCAGTACTTC. The chain joins TRBV5-5 to TRBJ2-7; 8 bases line up with TRBD1. The CDR3 spans 15 residues. Unmatched junction bases numbered 8, after V lost 0 bases and J lost 6 bases. Germline CDR1 SGHKS, CDR2 YYEKEE (reference sequence).